What follows are 8 T cell receptor beta chains derived from one specimen sequenced in a study of T cells after yellow fever vaccination. TCRdb ran MiXCR on the 5' RACE reads and lists one entry per CDR3 protein. The sample contains around 230,000 distinct CDR3 sequences, 5.5% to 8.5% of which appear only once. Sequencing used CD4+ T cells sorted from PBMCs, obtained on the day of the yellow fever booster vaccination. These receptors all come from a man aged 25-45 years who received the YFV17D yellow fever vaccine.

This clonotype was seen repeatedly, ten times or more. The V and J genes are TRBV2 and TRBJ2-5; D might be TRBD1 or TRBD2, each matching 6 bases. V was clipped by 5 bases and J by 4 bases, with 11 bases between them. The CDR3 sequence is 13 residues long. Germline CDR1 is SNHLY and CDR2 is FYNNEI. CDR3 in DNA: TGTGCCAGCAGTCCGGGGGCCTCAGAGACCCAGTACTTC. It codes for CASSPGASETQYF.

The chain uses TRBV3-1 and TRBJ2-7; 10 bases fit TRBD2. Germline V CDR1 and CDR2: LGHDT, YNNKEL (reference sequence). Losses at the gene ends were 4 bases for V and 3 bases for J; bases not matched to a gene: 12. This CDR3 is built from 17 residues. CDR3 sequence reads: CASSRSSLAGEGYEQYF. The CDR3 DNA is TGTGCCAGCAGCCGAAGTAGTCTAGCGGGAGAAGGCTACGAGCAGTACTTC.

In this sample, this clonotype turned up many times. V usage is TRBV19 and J usage is TRBJ2-1; D is unclear. V was trimmed by 3 bases and J by 4 bases, leaving 13 bases between them. Looked up from germline, CDR1 is LNHDA and CDR2 is SQIVND (reference sequence). CDR3 length: 15 residues. Here the CDR3 DNA reads TGTGCCAGTAGTATCAGGCTAGTGGCATACAATGAGCAGTTCTTC. It codes for CASSIRLVAYNEQFF.

There are many counts of this clonotype. The rearrangement uses TRBV20-1 and TRBJ2-7; TRBD2 might be the D (6 bases). The length of the CDR3 is 14 residues. Germline V gene sequence: CDR1 DFQATT, CDR2 SNEGSKA (reference sequence). V dropped 1 base and J dropped 2 bases, with 12 bases sitting between them. The DNA for the CDR3 is TGCAGTGCTAGAGTGGCGGGAACCCCCTACGAGCAGTACTTC. Translated, it gives CSARVAGTPYEQYF.

The chain carries TRBV29-1 and TRBJ2-7; no firm D call. The CDR3 contains 13 residues. V gave up 1 base and J gave up 1 base, with 8 bases separating them. Germline CDR1 is SQVTM and CDR2 is ANQGSEA. This CDR3 reads CSVEGTRSYEQYF. The CDR3 region has the DNA TGCAGCGTTGAAGGGACCCGATCCTACGAGCAGTACTTC.

This clonotype was observed a handful of times. The gene calls are TRBV9 and TRBJ2-7; D is ambiguous. Trimming cost V 4 bases and J 3 bases, with 11 bases left between them. The CDR3 is made up of 13 amino acids. Per the germline V gene, CDR1 is SGDLS and CDR2 is YYNGEE. CDR3 sequence: CASSQGQRYEQYF. The DNA of the CDR3 is TGTGCCAGCAGCCAAGGTCAGCGCTACGAGCAGTACTTC.

This clonotype was counted ten times or more. The chain combines TRBV7-2 with TRBJ2-7; D not certain. Germline V lookup: CDR1 SGHTA, CDR2 FQGNSA. CDR3 size: 9 residues. The V end was cut by 7 bases, the J end by 9 bases, with 7 bases between. Here the CDR3 DNA reads TGTGCCAGCAAGAAAAGGCAGTACTTC. Protein product: CASKKRQYF. The full variable domain, in which reference TRBV7-2 and TRBJ2-7 provide the parts outside the CDR3, is GAGVSQSPSNKVTEKGKDVELRCDPISGHTALYWYRQSLGQGLEFLIYFQGNSAPDKSGLPSDRFSAERTGGSVSTLTIQRTQQEDSAVYLCASKKRQYFGPGTRLTVT.

The chain joins TRBV10-3 to TRBJ2-1; a possible D gene is TRBD2 (6 bases). The germline V gene encodes CDR1 ENHRY and CDR2 SYGVKD. The ends were cut back, 10 bases at V and 0 bases at J, with 22 bases in the middle. This CDR3 spans 17 amino acids. The CDR3 reads CATGTPTNLGSYNEQFF. CDR3 coding DNA: TGTGCCACCGGGACTCCAACCAACCTTGGCTCCTACAATGAGCAGTTCTTC.